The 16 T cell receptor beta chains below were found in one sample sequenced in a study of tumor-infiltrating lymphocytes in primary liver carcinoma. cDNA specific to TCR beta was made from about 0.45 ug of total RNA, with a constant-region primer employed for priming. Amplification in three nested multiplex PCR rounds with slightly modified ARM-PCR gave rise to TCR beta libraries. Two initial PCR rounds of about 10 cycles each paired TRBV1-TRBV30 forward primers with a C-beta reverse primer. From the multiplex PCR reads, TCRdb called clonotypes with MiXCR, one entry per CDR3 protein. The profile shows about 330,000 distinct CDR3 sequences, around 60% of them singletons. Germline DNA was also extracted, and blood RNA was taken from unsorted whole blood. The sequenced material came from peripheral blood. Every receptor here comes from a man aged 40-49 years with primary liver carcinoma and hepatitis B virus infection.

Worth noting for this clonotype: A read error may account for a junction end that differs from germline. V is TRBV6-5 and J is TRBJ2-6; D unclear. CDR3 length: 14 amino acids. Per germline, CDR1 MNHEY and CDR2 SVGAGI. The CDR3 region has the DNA TGTGCCAGCAGTTCGAGCTCTGGGTCCAACGTCCTGACTTTC. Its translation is CASSSSSGSNVLTF.

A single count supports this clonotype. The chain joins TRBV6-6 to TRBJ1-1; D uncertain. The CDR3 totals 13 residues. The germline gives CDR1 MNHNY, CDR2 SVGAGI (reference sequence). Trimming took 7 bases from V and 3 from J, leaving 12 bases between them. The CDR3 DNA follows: TGTGCCAGCAACGTCCATGGACACACTGAAGCTTTCTTT. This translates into CASNVHGHTEAFF.

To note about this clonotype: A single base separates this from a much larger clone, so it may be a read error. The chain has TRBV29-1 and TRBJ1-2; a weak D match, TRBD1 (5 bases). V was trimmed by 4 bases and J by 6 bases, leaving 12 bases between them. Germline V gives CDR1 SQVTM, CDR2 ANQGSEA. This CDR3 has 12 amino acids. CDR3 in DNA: TGCAGCGTTGGTGAGGGGACCCATGGCTACACCTTC. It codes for CSVGEGTHGYTF.

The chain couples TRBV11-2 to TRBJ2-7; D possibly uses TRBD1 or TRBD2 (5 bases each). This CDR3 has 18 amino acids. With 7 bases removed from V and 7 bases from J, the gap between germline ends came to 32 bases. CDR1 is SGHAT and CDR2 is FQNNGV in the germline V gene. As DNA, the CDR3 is TGTGCCAGCAACCTCCAGGTCGGGGCAATCGTTCCCAATGGGGAGCAGTACTTC. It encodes CASNLQVGAIVPNGEQYF.

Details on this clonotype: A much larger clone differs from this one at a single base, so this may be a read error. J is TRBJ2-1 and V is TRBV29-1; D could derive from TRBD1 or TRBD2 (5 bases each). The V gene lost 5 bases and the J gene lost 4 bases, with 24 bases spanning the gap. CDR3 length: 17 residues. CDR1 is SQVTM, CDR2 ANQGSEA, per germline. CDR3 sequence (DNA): TGCAGCGTTTCCGGGACCTCTATTATCAATGTGTACAATGAGCAGTTCTTC. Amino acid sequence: CSVSGTSIINVYNEQFF.

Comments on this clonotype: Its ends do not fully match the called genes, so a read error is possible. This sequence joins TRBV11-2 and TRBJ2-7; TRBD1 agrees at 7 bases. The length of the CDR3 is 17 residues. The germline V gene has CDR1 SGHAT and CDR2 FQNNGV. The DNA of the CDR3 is TGTGCCAGCTGCTTAGGTGTGACAGGGCGCATACTTTCCGAGCAGTACTTC. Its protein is CASCLGVTGRILSEQYF.

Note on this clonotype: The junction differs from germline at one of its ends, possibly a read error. The chain's CDR3 is CASNLGAAGNTEAFF. The CDR3 DNA follows: TGTGCCAGCAACTTGGGGGCGGCGGGAAACACTGAAGCTTTCTTT. This chain uses TRBV5-6 with TRBJ1-1; D might be TRBD1 (6 bases). CDR3 size: 15 residues. CDR1 and CDR2 (germline): SGHDT, YYEEEE.

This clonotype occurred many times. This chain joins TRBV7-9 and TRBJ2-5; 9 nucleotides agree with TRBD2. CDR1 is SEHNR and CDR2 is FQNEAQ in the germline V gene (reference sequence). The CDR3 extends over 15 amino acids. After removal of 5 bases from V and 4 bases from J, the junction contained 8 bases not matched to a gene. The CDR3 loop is CASSRTSEGLETQYF. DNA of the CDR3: TGTGCCAGCAGCAGGACTAGCGAGGGCCTAGAGACCCAGTACTTC. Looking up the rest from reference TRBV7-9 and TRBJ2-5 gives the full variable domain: DTGVSQNPRHKITKRGQNVTFRCDPISEHNRLYWYRQTLGQGPEFLTYFQNEAQLEKSRLLSDRFSAERPKGSFSTLEIQRTEQGDSAMYLCASSRTSEGLETQYFGPGTRLLVL.

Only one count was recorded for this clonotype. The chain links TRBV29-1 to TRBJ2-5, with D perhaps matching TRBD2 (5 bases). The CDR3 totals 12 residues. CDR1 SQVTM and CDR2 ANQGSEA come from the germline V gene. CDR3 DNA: TGCGGCGCTGATCTAGCTCTAGAGACCCAGTACTTC. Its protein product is CGADLALETQYF.

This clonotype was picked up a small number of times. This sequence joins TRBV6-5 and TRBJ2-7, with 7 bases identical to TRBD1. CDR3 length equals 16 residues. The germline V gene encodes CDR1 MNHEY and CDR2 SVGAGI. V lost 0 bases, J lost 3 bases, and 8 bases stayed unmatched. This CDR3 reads CASSYSRQGPNYEQYF. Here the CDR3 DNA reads TGTGCCAGCAGTTACTCGAGACAGGGCCCAAACTACGAGCAGTACTTC.

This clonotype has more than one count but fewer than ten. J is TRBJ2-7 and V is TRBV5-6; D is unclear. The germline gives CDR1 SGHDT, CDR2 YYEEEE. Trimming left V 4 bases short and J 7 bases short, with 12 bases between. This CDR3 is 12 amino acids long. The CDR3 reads CASSLTTIEQYF. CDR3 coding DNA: TGTGCCAGCAGCCTAACTACCATTGAGCAGTACTTC.

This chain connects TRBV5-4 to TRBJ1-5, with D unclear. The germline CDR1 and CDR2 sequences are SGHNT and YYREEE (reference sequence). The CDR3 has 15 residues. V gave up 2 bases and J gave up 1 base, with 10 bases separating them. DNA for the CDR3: TGTGCCAGCAGCTTAAAGGGATCGAGCAATCAGCCCCAGCATTTT. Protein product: CASSLKGSSNQPQHF.

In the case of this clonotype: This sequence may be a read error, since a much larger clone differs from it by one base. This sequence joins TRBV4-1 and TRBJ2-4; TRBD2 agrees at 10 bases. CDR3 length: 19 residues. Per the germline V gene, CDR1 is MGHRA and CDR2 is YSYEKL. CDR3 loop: CTSSPSGTSDVVAKNIQYF. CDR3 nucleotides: TGCACCAGCAGCCCCTCCGGGACTAGCGACGTTGTAGCCAAAAACATTCAGTACTTC.

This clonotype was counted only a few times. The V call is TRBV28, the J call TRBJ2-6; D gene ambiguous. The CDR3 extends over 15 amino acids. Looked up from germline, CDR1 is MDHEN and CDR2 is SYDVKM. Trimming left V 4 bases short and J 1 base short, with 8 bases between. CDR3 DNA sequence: TGTGCCAGCAGTTCCGCCCTTTCTGGGGCCAACGTCCTGACTTTC. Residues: CASSSALSGANVLTF.

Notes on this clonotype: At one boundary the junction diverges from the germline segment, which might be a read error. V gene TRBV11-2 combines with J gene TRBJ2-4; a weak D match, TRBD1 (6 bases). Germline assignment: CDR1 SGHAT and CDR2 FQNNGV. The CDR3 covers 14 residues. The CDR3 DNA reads TGTGCCGGCACCTTAGCTTACGGGACAAACATTCAGTATTTC. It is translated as CAGTLAYGTNIQYF.

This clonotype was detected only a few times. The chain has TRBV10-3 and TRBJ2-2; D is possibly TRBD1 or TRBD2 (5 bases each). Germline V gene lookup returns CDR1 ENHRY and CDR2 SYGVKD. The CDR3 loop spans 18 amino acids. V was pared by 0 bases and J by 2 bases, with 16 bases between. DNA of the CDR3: TGTGCCATCAGTGAGTCTGGGCAGGGCGAGGGAAACACCGGGGAGCTGTTTTTT. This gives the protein CAISESGQGEGNTGELFF.